The 3 T cell receptor beta chains given below trace back to one sample, sequenced in a study of patients and donors after allogeneic stem cell transplantation. A single record per CDR3 protein comes from TCRdb applying MiXCR to the RT-PCR reads. The sample shows about 960,000 distinct CDR3 sequences, around 17% of them seen only once. What was sequenced was blood, either unsorted or a sorted T cell fraction (not recorded which). The source of these receptors is a human donor who was either an allogeneic HSCT recipient or a stem cell or donor lymphocyte infusion donor (not recorded which). It is not recorded whose cells these are; they may come from a transplant donor.

The chain couples TRBV9 to TRBJ2-7; D not certain. V was shortened by 0 bases and J by 5 bases, with 6 bases between the two germline ends. There are 12 residues in the CDR3. The germline CDR1 and CDR2 sequences are SGDLS and YYNGEE. The chain's CDR3 is CASSVDRDEQYF. CDR3 sequence (DNA): TGTGCCAGCAGCGTAGACCGTGACGAGCAGTACTTC.

This rearrangement joins TRBV20-1 to TRBJ2-7; no definite D call. Germline CDR1 and CDR2: DFQATT and SNEGSKA (reference sequence). The CDR3 length is 14 residues. The germline V and J ends were trimmed by 6 bases and 4 bases, with 19 bases remaining between them. The chain's CDR3 is CSAQSYRVDYEQYF. The CDR3 bases are TGCAGTGCGCAATCTTACCGGGTTGATTACGAGCAGTACTTC.

This clonotype was seen a few times. The chain is built from TRBV20-1 and TRBJ1-5; weak D call: TRBD1 (5 bases). The CDR3 is 15 residues long. In germline, CDR1 is DFQATT, CDR2 SNEGSKA (reference sequence). V was trimmed by 3 bases and J by 6 bases, leaving 18 bases between them. The CDR3 spells CSARGGLTVSQPQHF. CDR3 in DNA: TGCAGTGCTAGGGGGGGTCTTACCGTTTCTCAGCCCCAGCATTTT.